This T cell receptor beta chain originates from a study of regulatory T cells in long-lasting Graves disease. This clonotype came up many times. Antigen specificity is unknown. Whole-study findings and limits: Under persistent disease, TRBV28, TRBJ1-2 and TRBJ2-5 were used preferentially.

Investigators prepared the TCR beta libraries by applying iRepertoire HTBI primers and Arm-PCR of CDR3 regions. A single record per CDR3 protein comes from TCRdb applying MiXCR to the multiplex PCR reads. The sample shows 380,000 or so distinct CDR3 sequences, 15% to 20% of them seen only once. Regarding time point: newly diagnosed GD, antithyroid drugs for less than 3 months. PBMCs were the source of the RNA used for TCR sequencing. The CDR3 is 14 residues long. Trimming cost V 2 bases and J 5 bases, with 10 bases left between them. Germline V gene data show CDR1 as SEHNR and CDR2 as FQNEAQ (reference sequence). These data also formed part of another study, on T cells in Graves' hyperthyroidism and ophthalmopathy. From that report: Diagnosis relied on clinical symptoms, serum thyroxine and TRAb, thyroid ultrasound and orbital computed tomography.

The sequencing here drew on peripheral blood mononuclear cells (PBMCs), taken at new diagnosis, from a patient treated with antithyroid drugs. The chain is built from TRBV7-9 and TRBJ2-1, with D maybe TRBD1 (6 bases). The sequence derives from a woman under 30 with Graves disease. The CDR3 DNA sequence: TGTGCCAGCAGCTTATGGGACACTGACAATGAGCAGTTCTTC. Amino acid sequence: CASSLWDTDNEQFF.